This T cell receptor beta chain was found in a study of cytomegalovirus exposure and HLA in healthy donors. About the study: For the approximately 420 genotyped donors, 75% to 90% fell within the Caucasian-associated ancestry cluster.

A word on this clone: Antigen: not known.

PCR amplification relied on 60 Vbeta primers (plus 13 Jbeta primers). In the authors' methods: Later reanalysis found approximately 80 million unique TCR beta chains, about 10 million of them shared. TCRdb's table, derived via immunoSEQ multiplex PCR, lists solely in-frame clones and lacks some. Clonal size and the V and J genes are those of that table, whereas D and trimming came from the DNA. Of more than 100,000 clones in the sample, about three quarters were seen once. Study findings and constraints: Cytomegalovirus-associated status was assigned to about 150 TCR beta chains.

CDR3 length equals 16 residues. From germline, CDR1 is SGDLS and CDR2 YYNGEE. Trimming stripped 0 bases from V and 0 bases from J, with 7 bases between. Material for sequencing was PBMCs. This clonotype was sampled from a woman aged 35 to 49 in good health and CMV-seropositive. The chain joins TRBV9 to TRBJ1-6; D ambiguous. The CDR3 coding sequence is TGTGCCAGCAGCGTAGAGTGGAGCTCCTATAATTCACCCCTCCACTTT. This sequence encodes CASSVEWSSYNSPLHF.